The 5 T cell receptor beta chains presented below share a single source sample, sequenced in a study of cytomegalovirus exposure and HLA in healthy donors. Both 60 Vbeta primers and 13 Jbeta primers went into the PCR. Clones were sequenced by immunoSEQ multiplex PCR, and TCRdb holds only the in-frame ones, with some missing. The sample has some 220,000 clones; about 88% are singletons. The specimen sequenced was PBMCs. These receptors came from a girl aged 2-10 years in good health and CMV-seronegative.

The chain couples TRBV5-1 to TRBJ2-3; D might be TRBD1 (7 bases). Trimming shortened V by 0 bases and J by 7 bases, and 15 bases separated the two germline ends. This CDR3 contains 15 residues. The V gene's germline CDR1 is SGHRS and CDR2 YFSETQ. The CDR3 DNA sequence: TGCGCCAGCAGCTTGGTGGCAGGGGGGACGTATACGCAGTATTTT. Translation gives CASSLVAGGTYTQYF.

This clone came up once. The chain combines TRBV10-2 with TRBJ2-7; 11 nucleotides match TRBD1. This CDR3 spans 14 amino acids. Trimming at V came to 6 bases and at J to 2 bases, leaving 3 bases not matched to a gene. CDR1 WSHSY and CDR2 SAAADI come from the germline V gene. DNA for the CDR3: TGCGCCAGCAGGGGACAGGGGGTCCCCTACGAGCAGTACTTC. This sequence encodes CASRGQGVPYEQYF.

The chain is built from TRBV7-9 and TRBJ1-4; D is unclear. Deletions cut 5 bases from V and 5 bases from J, with 15 bases between. CDR1 and CDR2 (germline): SEHNR, FQNEAQ (reference sequence). The CDR3 sequence is 15 residues long. CDR3 amino acids: CASSTARGINEKLFF. CDR3 nucleotides: TGTGCCAGCAGCACTGCGCGGGGAATCAATGAAAAACTGTTTTTT.

The V gene is TRBV4-1, the J gene TRBJ2-7, with D maybe TRBD1 (7 bases). Germline loops: CDR1 MGHRA, CDR2 YSYEKL. V was shortened by 1 base and J by 3 bases, with 13 bases between the two germline ends. The CDR3 totals 15 residues. The CDR3 spells CASSQVAGGYYEQYF. The CDR3 DNA reads as TGCGCCAGCAGCCAAGTAGCAGGGGGGTACTACGAGCAGTACTTC.

The CDR3: CASSPRGSTEAFF. The CDR3 coding sequence is TGTGCCAGCAGCCCCCGAGGTAGCACTGAAGCTTTCTTT. The chain uses TRBV11-3 and TRBJ1-1; no reliable D call. Germline V gene sequence: CDR1 SGHNT, CDR2 YENEEA. CDR3 length equals 13 residues. V was trimmed by 5 bases and J by 4 bases, leaving 11 bases between them.